This passage covers 27 T cell receptor beta chains from one sample sequenced in a study of blood T cell repertoires in COVID-19. Repertoires were generated with immunoSEQ multiplex PCR, while TCRdb's copy carries only in-frame clones and drops some. The sample holds about 250,000 clones, around 82% seen once. Material for sequencing was PBMCs or T cells enriched from blood (not recorded which). Source of these receptors: a woman in her 40s who had been exposed to COVID-19.

This clone has more than one count but fewer than ten. V and J are TRBV10-3 and TRBJ2-5; D gene unclear. V dropped 0 bases and J dropped 4 bases, with 6 bases sitting between them. Germline CDR1 is ENHRY and CDR2 is SYGVKD. The CDR3 has 13 residues. The CDR3 protein is CAISESNRETQYF. The CDR3 DNA reads as TGTGCCATCAGTGAGTCGAACAGAGAGACCCAGTACTTC.

This clone appeared a single time. The chain has TRBV3-1 (or the pseudogene TRBV3-2) and TRBJ1-3, with a possible D match to TRBD1 (5 bases). The V end was cut by 6 bases, the J end by 2 bases, with 8 bases between. This CDR3 comprises 13 residues. Looked up from germline, CDR1 is LGHDT and CDR2 is YNNKEL (reference sequence). The CDR3 DNA reads as TGTGCCAGCAGAGAACAGGCTGGAAACACCATATATTTT. This codes for CASREQAGNTIYF.

The chain uses TRBV10-3 and TRBJ2-1; D perhaps matches TRBD1 (5 bases). Germline V gene lookup returns CDR1 ENHRY and CDR2 SYGVKD. There are 15 residues in the CDR3. Deletions cut 4 bases from V and 2 bases from J, with 12 bases between. The CDR3 DNA follows: TGTGCCATCAGTGGGGGTGGGGCTACCTACAATGAGCAGTTCTTC. Protein: CAISGGGATYNEQFF.

This clone was found once. The chain employs TRBV27 and TRBJ1-2; 7 bases line up with TRBD1. V shed 6 bases, J shed 7 bases, and the junction held 8 bases outside the gene matches. Germline values: CDR1 MNHEY, CDR2 SMNVEV (reference sequence). The CDR3 has 13 amino acids. This CDR3 is CASRSTGDSGYTF. DNA for the CDR3: TGTGCCAGCAGGTCTACAGGGGACTCTGGCTACACCTTC.

The rearrangement links TRBV2 to TRBJ1-4; no definite D call. The CDR3 is 13 amino acids. Trimming removed 1 base at V and 8 bases at J, with 8 bases between. Germline lookup yields CDR1 SNHLY and CDR2 FYNNEI. CDR3 region: CASSEGAREKLFF. CDR3 nucleotide sequence: TGTGCCAGCAGTGAAGGGGCGCGAGAAAAACTGTTTTTT.

V usage is TRBV7-2 and J usage is TRBJ1-2; 10 nucleotides agree with TRBD1. The CDR3 has 13 amino acids. V was clipped by 4 bases and J by 10 bases; unmatched bases: 6. CDR1 is SGHTA and CDR2 is FQGNSA in the germline V gene. The CDR3 loop is CASSYDRGRVYTF. DNA for the CDR3: TGTGCCAGCAGCTATGACAGGGGGCGAGTCTACACCTTC. Supplemented by reference TRBV7-2 and TRBJ1-2, the full variable domain reads GAGVSQSPSNKVTEKGKDVELRCDPISGHTALYWYRQSLGQGLEFLIYFQGNSAPDKSGLPSDRFSAERTGGSVSTLTIQRTQQEDSAVYLCASSYDRGRVYTFGSGTRLTVV.

This clone was recorded only once. The gene calls are TRBV30 and TRBJ2-6, with a weak D call TRBD1 (5 bases). Germline V CDR1 and CDR2: GTSNPN, SVGIG (reference sequence). CDR3 size: 15 residues. Trimming took 0 bases from V and 0 from J, leaving 6 bases between them. CDR3 bases: TGTGCCTGGAGTGTAGGGGACTCTGGGGCCAACGTCCTGACTTTC. Amino acids: CAWSVGDSGANVLTF.

The rearrangement links TRBV6-5 to TRBJ2-7; weak D call: TRBD2 (5 bases). From germline, CDR1 is MNHEY and CDR2 SVGAGI. Trimming pared 2 bases from V and 2 bases from J, leaving 7 bases between. CDR3 size: 13 residues. The CDR3 sequence: CASSYDYAYEQYF. DNA of the CDR3: TGTGCCAGCAGTTACGACTACGCCTACGAGCAGTACTTC.

The gene calls are TRBV19 and TRBJ2-6; D possibly corresponds to TRBD2 (5 bases). The CDR3 consists of 17 residues. Deletions cut 9 bases from V and 0 bases from J, with 18 bases between. Germline V gene lookup returns CDR1 LNHDA and CDR2 SQIVND (reference sequence). The CDR3: CASTARRSSSGANVLTF. The CDR3 DNA reads as TGTGCCAGCACTGCCCGGAGGAGCAGCTCTGGGGCCAACGTCCTGACTTTC.

The rearrangement uses TRBV5-1 and TRBJ1-3; the D is unclear. Germline V lookup: CDR1 SGHRS, CDR2 YFSETQ. V was pared by 4 bases and J by 0 bases, with 20 bases between. This CDR3 contains 18 residues. CDR3 in DNA: TGCGCCAGCAGCCCGGGAAACTCGGGTTTCAACTCTGGAAACACCATATATTTT. It is translated as CASSPGNSGFNSGNTIYF.

The chain carries TRBV7-9 and TRBJ2-1; 8 positions match TRBD2. The CDR3 sequence is 17 residues long. The germline V gene encodes CDR1 SEHNR and CDR2 FQNEAQ (reference sequence). With V trimmed by 0 bases and J by 6 bases, 10 bases remained unmatched. The CDR3 coding sequence is TGTGCCAGCAGCTTAGCGGTGCGGGGGGATCGGTTCAATGAGCAGTTCTTC. Its protein is CASSLAVRGDRFNEQFF.

The chain recombines TRBV4-2 with TRBJ2-3; D perhaps matches TRBD2 (6 bases). Germline V lookup: CDR1 LGHNA, CDR2 YNFKEQ. Trimming pared 3 bases from V and 4 bases from J, leaving 14 bases between. This CDR3 is built from 15 residues. The CDR3, as DNA: TGTGCCAGCAGCCAGACTAGGATCCCCCCAGATACGCAGTATTTT. Encoded protein: CASSQTRIPPDTQYF.

This clone was seen once. This sequence joins TRBV6-5 and TRBJ1-5; 8 nucleotides align to TRBD1. The V segment lost 2 bases and the J segment 6 bases; nucleotides outside the gene matches: 9. The CDR3 is made up of 16 amino acids. Germline CDR1 reads MNHEY; CDR2 reads SVGAGI. The CDR3 sequence is CASSYEANRGSQPQHF. The CDR3 DNA sequence: TGTGCCAGCAGTTACGAGGCAAACAGGGGGAGTCAGCCCCAGCATTTT.

The rearrangement joins TRBV19 to TRBJ1-5; possible D gene TRBD1, 5 bases. The V end lost 0 bases, the J end lost 1 base, and 7 bases lay between the germline ends. Germline V gene sequence: CDR1 LNHDA, CDR2 SQIVND (reference sequence). CDR3 length equals 15 residues. CDR3 loop: CASSIDRVSNQPQHF. CDR3 nucleotide sequence: TGTGCCAGTAGTATAGACAGGGTAAGCAATCAGCCCCAGCATTTT. Full variable domain (remainder filled in from reference TRBV19 and TRBJ1-5): DGGITQSPKYLFRKEGQNVTLSCEQNLNHDAMYWYRQDPGQGLRLIYYSQIVNDFQKGDIAEGYSVSREKKESFPLTVTSAQKNPTAFYLCASSIDRVSNQPQHFGDGTRLSIL.

The rearrangement joins TRBV14 to TRBJ1-2; TRBD1 is a possible D gene (6 bases). Trimming left V 0 bases short and J 4 bases short, with 9 bases between. CDR1 SGHDN and CDR2 FVKESK come from the germline V gene. This CDR3 region has 14 residues. The CDR3 bases are TGTGCCAGCAGCCAAGATGTAGGGGGCTATGGCTACACCTTC. Protein sequence: CASSQDVGGYGYTF.

The chain carries TRBV11-2 and TRBJ1-4; D ambiguous. Germline values: CDR1 SGHAT, CDR2 FQNNGV. The V end was cut by 1 base, the J end by 0 bases, with 9 bases between. There are 16 residues in the CDR3. The CDR3 nucleotides are TGTGCCAGCAGCTTAGTTGCAGTCGCAACTAATGAAAAACTGTTTTTT. Encoded protein: CASSLVAVATNEKLFF.

The V and J genes are TRBV5-1 and TRBJ2-3; 12 bases map to TRBD2. CDR1 is SGHRS and CDR2 is YFSETQ in the germline V gene. The junction had 8 bases not matched to a gene; V was cut back by 1 base and J by 2 bases. This CDR3 spans 18 amino acids. The CDR3 sequence is CASSLPGASGGATDTQYF. The CDR3 DNA sequence: TGCGCCAGCAGCTTGCCCGGCGCTAGCGGGGGGGCCACAGATACGCAGTATTTT.

This chain uses TRBV12-3 or TRBV12-4 with TRBJ1-1, with D perhaps TRBD1 (5 bases). CDR3 size: 13 residues. The ends were cut back, 8 bases at V and 4 bases at J, with 14 bases in the middle. The CDR3 here is CASRHGGGTEAFF. DNA of the CDR3: TGTGCCAGCCGGCACGGGGGAGGCACTGAAGCTTTCTTT.

This sequence joins TRBV7-2 and TRBJ2-3; 7 bases fit TRBD1. The J segment lost 2 bases and the V segment lost 5 bases, leaving 4 bases of the junction unmatched. In germline, CDR1 is SGHTA, CDR2 FQGNSA. There are 14 residues in the CDR3. The CDR3 DNA follows: TGTGCCAGCAGCATACAGGGGCCCACAGATACGCAGTATTTT. Its translation: CASSIQGPTDTQYF.

The chain recombines TRBV3-1 (or the pseudogene TRBV3-2) with TRBJ1-2, with a tentative D call TRBD1 (6 bases). The CDR3 sequence is 16 residues long. CDR1 and CDR2 from the germline V gene are LGHDT and YNNKEL (reference sequence). V gave up 1 base and J gave up 5 bases, with 17 bases separating them. DNA for the CDR3: TGTGCCAGCAGCCAAGGAGAGACAGGAGGCATATATGGCTACACCTTC. It encodes CASSQGETGGIYGYTF.

The J gene is TRBJ2-1, the V gene TRBV5-5; TRBD1 might be the D (6 bases). The V and J ends lost 5 bases and 6 bases respectively, with 15 bases between them. Germline CDR1 SGHKS, CDR2 YYEKEE (reference sequence). This CDR3 is built from 14 residues. This chain's CDR3 is CASSIQGSSNEQFF. The CDR3, as DNA: TGTGCCAGCAGTATACAGGGATCGAGCAATGAGCAGTTCTTC. Complete variable domain (other parts from reference TRBV5-5 and TRBJ2-1): DAGVTQSPTHLIKTRGQQVTLRCSPISGHKSVSWYQQVLGQGPQFIFQYYEKEERGRGNFPDRFSARQFPNYSSELNVNALLLGDSALYLCASSIQGSSNEQFFGPGTRLTVL.

This clone was detected once. The rearrangement joins TRBV30 to TRBJ1-5; 8 bases are shared with TRBD1. The V gene's germline CDR1 is GTSNPN and CDR2 SVGIG (reference sequence). The V segment lost 0 bases and the J segment 7 bases; nucleotides outside the gene matches: 11. This CDR3 is built from 16 residues. CDR3 bases: TGTGCCTGGAGTGTACGCGGGACAGGTCTTCGGCAGCCCCAGCATTTT. Its protein product is CAWSVRGTGLRQPQHF.

The chain has TRBV7-2 and TRBJ2-7; 10 bases match TRBD1. The CDR3 length is 16 residues. V trimming: 6 bases; J trimming: 2 bases; junction bases outside the gene matches: 10. Per germline, CDR1 SGHTA and CDR2 FQGNSA. DNA of the CDR3: TGTGCCAGCAGGGGGGACAGGGGCGTCGGGGCCTACGAGCAGTACTTC. The encoded protein is CASRGDRGVGAYEQYF. The whole variable domain, filled in from reference TRBV7-2 and TRBJ2-7, reads GAGVSQSPSNKVTEKGKDVELRCDPISGHTALYWYRQSLGQGLEFLIYFQGNSAPDKSGLPSDRFSAERTGGSVSTLTIQRTQQEDSAVYLCASRGDRGVGAYEQYFGPGTRLTVT.

The V call is TRBV3-1 (or the pseudogene TRBV3-2), the J call TRBJ2-3; TRBD2 matches at 10 bases. With V trimmed by 1 base and J by 6 bases, 7 bases remained unmatched. Germline V gene lookup returns CDR1 LGHDT and CDR2 YNNKEL (reference sequence). The CDR3 is made up of 16 amino acids. The CDR3 here is CASSQAAGGPMDTQYF. The CDR3 nucleotides read TGTGCCAGCAGCCAAGCAGCGGGGGGGCCGATGGATACGCAGTATTTT.

V and J are TRBV24-1 and TRBJ1-1, with 10 bases lining up with TRBD1. The ends lost 4 bases at V and 11 bases at J; junction bases unmatched: 6. The germline V gene has CDR1 KGHDR and CDR2 SFDVKD. The CDR3 covers 13 residues. This CDR3 is CATSDPDRGRAFF. CDR3 nucleotide sequence: TGTGCCACCAGTGACCCTGACAGGGGGCGGGCTTTCTTT.

This clone turned up a few times. CDR3 in DNA: TGTGCCAGTAGTCCATCAGCGGGGGTTTCCTACAATGAGCAGTTCTTC. Translated, it gives CASSPSAGVSYNEQFF. V usage is TRBV19 and J usage is TRBJ2-1; 8 positions match TRBD2. CDR1 and CDR2 (germline): LNHDA, SQIVND (reference sequence). The CDR3 covers 16 residues. Germline trimming cut 5 bases from V and 1 base from J; bases unmatched to any gene: 7.

This sequence joins TRBV5-1 and TRBJ1-1, with 7 bases that match TRBD1. Germline V gives CDR1 SGHRS, CDR2 YFSETQ. The CDR3 covers 18 residues. Trimming removed 0 bases from V and 5 bases from J; junction bases left unmatched: 16. The CDR3 protein is CASSLENSGGTERTEAFF. The CDR3 bases are TGCGCCAGCAGCTTGGAAAACTCAGGGGGTACGGAAAGAACTGAAGCTTTCTTT.